What follows is one T cell receptor beta chain and its context. It lacks a known antigen. Base qualities are not at hand, and no much larger clone is one base apart. The donors were healthy, HIV-negative adults with no recently reported acute infections or vaccinations. Every donor was a Caucasian adult living in Nashville, Tennessee, USA. For unsorted samples, about 90 million PBMCs were counted and genomic DNA was extracted with the QIAamp DNA Blood Mini kit. After blood collection by leukapheresis, PBMCs were isolated using Ficoll-Histopaque density gradient centrifugation and then cryopreserved in the vapor phase of liquid nitrogen. Using the deep immunoSEQ assay, multiplex PCR amplified TCR CDR3 regions from genomic DNA. Extracted genomic DNA from each cell subset was spread evenly across all wells of several immunoSEQ 96-well plates, with each plate serving as a replicate. For unsorted PBMC, each replicate PCR was loaded with approximately 300 ng genomic DNA, equivalent to 25,000 to 35,000 T cell genomes. Ten immunoSEQ deep assay plates were used to sequence unsorted PBMC genomic DNA. Purified libraries were quantified with a Qubit 3.0 fluorometer, sized on a Bioanalyzer 2100, and re-quantified with the KAPA Library Quantification kit. Each immunoSEQ 96-well plate was sequenced on its own single-read 150-cycle Illumina NextSeq 550 flow cell. In the authors' own workflow: Because the immunoSEQ output included only junctional sequences and no quality scores, the filtering could not be the same as the filtering used for full-length reads. To assign V/J genes and CDR3, sequences were annotated using PyIR, a Python wrapper for IgBLAST v1.9, with IMGT germline references. Reads were filtered out if the reads had weak V/J assignments (E-value above 1e-6), no CDR3, stop codons, out-of-frame junctions, or ambiguous translated residues. A V3J clonotype was defined by an identical inferred V gene, J gene, and CDR3 amino acid sequence. Percentage overlap between repertoires was computed as shared unique clonotypes divided by the size of the smaller repertoire. Repertoire richness was assessed with RTK rarefaction, the Chao1 estimator, and Recon v2.1 estimates of unobserved clonotypes. Entries here come from immuneACCESS through TCRdb and include only in-frame sequences with V and J called. Some clones fail to appear in such tables; in the studies checked, an unresolved V gene covers under half of the shortfall, and the cause of the remainder is unknown. V and J calls and clone size are those listed in that table; D and trimming were worked out from the DNA. For this sample there are some 510,000 clones; about four fifths appear just once. The ten largest clones capture 10% to 15% of the sample.

From the cysteine up to the phenylalanine, the CDR3 has a length of 15 residues. Only CDR3 DNA is held: 45 bases, read in frame from base 1. V is trimmed back by 2 bases and J by 3 bases, and the junction contains 6 bases that no gene match accounts for. CDR1 and CDR2, looked up from the germline V gene (reference sequence), are SEHNR and FQNEAQ. This specimen comes from a study of shared clonotypes between healthy human individuals (TCRdb year 2020). In terms of the full investigation: Three men and two women, aged 18 to 49 years, made up the cohort. The study deeply sequenced blood TCR repertoires of about five healthy adults to estimate repertoire size and the extent of clonotype sharing between individuals. Each donor's leukapheresis produced roughly between roughly 0.85 and 10 billion PBMCs. Different laboratories and diverse techniques were used to prepare libraries and sequence TCR repertoires, to increase sequencing depth and limit assay-specific biases.

What the research found in general, with its limitations: Pairwise subsampling indicated that sequencing depth was expected to affect the degree of clonotype sharing among donors. The genetic and exposure-history diversity represented was limited by the small number of donors. Sampling was restricted to blood, and TCR repertoires in tissues likely differ from the TCR repertoires found in blood.

The clonotype comes from a woman aged 35 to 49 in good health. Some clones in this sample may be carry-over from other donors' samples. The chain couples TRBV7-9 to TRBJ2-5; 7 bases in the middle match TRBD2. Sequenced input: PBMCs. The bases are TGTGCCAGCAGCTTATTTTCGCTAGCGGAAGAGACCCAGTACTTC. It translates as CASSLFSLAEETQYF.